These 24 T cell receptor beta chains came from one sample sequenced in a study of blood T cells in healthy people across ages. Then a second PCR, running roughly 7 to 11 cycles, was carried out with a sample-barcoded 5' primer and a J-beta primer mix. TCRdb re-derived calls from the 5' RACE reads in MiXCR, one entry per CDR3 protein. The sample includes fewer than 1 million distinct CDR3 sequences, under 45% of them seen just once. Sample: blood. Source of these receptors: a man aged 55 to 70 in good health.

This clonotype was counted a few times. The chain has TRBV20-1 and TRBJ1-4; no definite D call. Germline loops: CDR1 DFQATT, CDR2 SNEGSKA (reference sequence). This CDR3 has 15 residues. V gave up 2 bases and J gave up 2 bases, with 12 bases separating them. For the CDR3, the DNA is TGCAGTGCTAGATACGGGTTTTTGACTAATGAAAAACTGTTTTTT. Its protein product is CSARYGFLTNEKLFF.

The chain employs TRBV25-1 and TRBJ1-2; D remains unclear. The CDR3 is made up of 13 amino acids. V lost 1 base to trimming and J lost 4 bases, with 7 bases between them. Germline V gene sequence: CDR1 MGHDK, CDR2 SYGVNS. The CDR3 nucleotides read TGTGCCAGCAGTGAATCTTGGGGCTATGGCTACACCTTC. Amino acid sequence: CASSESWGYGYTF.

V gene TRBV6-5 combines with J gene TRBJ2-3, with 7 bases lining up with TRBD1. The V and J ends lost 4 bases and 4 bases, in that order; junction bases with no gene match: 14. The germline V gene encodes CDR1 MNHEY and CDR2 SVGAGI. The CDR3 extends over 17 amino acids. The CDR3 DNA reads TGTGCCAGCAGTTGCTCAGGGGACAGTCCTCTCTCAGATACGCAGTATTTT. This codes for CASSCSGDSPLSDTQYF.

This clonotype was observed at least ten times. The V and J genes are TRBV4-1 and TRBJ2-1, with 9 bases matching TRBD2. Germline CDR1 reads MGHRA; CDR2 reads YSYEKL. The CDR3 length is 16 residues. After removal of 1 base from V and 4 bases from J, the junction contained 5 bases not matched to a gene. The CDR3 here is CASSQALAGAYNEQFF. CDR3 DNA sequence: TGCGCCAGCAGCCAAGCATTAGCGGGGGCGTACAATGAGCAGTTCTTC.

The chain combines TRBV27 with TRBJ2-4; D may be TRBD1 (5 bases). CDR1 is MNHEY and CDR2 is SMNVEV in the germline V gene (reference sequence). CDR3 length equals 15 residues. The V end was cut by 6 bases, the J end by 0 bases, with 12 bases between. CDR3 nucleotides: TGTGCCAGCAGAGTGCGGACACTAGCCAAAAACATTCAGTACTTC. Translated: CASRVRTLAKNIQYF.

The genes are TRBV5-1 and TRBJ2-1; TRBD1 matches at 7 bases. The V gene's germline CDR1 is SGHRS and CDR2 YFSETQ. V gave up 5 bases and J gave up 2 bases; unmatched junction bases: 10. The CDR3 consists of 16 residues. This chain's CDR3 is CASSFTDRDTYNEQFF. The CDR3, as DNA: TGCGCCAGCAGTTTTACTGACAGGGATACCTACAATGAGCAGTTCTTC.

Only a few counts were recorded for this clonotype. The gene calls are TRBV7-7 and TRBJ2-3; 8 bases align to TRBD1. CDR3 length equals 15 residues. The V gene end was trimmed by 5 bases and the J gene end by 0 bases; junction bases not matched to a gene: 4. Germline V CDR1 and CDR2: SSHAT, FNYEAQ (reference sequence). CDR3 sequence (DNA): TGTGCCAGCAGCCCGACAGGGGCGAGCACAGATACGCAGTATTTT. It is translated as CASSPTGASTDTQYF.

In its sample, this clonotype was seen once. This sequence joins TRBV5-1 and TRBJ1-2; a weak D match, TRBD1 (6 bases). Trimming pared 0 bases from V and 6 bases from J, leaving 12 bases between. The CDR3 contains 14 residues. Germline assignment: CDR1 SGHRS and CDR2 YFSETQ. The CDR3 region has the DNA TGCGCCAGCAGCTTGGAGGGGGACGTTAATGGCTACACCTTC. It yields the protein CASSLEGDVNGYTF.

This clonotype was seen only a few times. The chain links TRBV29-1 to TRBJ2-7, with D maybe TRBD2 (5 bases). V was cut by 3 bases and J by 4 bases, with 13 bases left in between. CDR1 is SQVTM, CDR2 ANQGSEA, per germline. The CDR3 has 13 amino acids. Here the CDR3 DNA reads TGCAGCGTTGAGACTACAGCCCAATACGAGCAGTACTTC. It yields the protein CSVETTAQYEQYF.

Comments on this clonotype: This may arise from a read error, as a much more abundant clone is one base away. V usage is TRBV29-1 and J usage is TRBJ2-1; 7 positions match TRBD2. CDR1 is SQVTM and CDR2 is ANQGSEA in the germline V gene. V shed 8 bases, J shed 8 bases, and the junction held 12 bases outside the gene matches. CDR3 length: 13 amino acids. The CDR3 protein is CSFGTGGGDEQFF. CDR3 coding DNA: TGCAGCTTTGGGACTGGCGGGGGTGATGAGCAGTTCTTC.

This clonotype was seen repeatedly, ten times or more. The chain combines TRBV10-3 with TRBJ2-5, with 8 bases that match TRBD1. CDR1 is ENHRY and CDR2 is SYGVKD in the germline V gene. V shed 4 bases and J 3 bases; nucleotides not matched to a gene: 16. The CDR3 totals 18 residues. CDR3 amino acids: CAISGSGTGQGGEETQYF. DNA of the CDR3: TGTGCCATCAGTGGTTCTGGAACCGGACAGGGAGGTGAAGAGACCCAGTACTTC.

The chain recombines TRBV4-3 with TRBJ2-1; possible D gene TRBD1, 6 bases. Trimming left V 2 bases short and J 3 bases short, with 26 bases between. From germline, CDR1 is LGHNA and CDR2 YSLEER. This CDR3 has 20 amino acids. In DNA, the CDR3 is TGCGCCAGCAGCCAACGACCCCGGACAGCCGCCTTTTATGACTACAATGAGCAGTTCTTC. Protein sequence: CASSQRPRTAAFYDYNEQFF.

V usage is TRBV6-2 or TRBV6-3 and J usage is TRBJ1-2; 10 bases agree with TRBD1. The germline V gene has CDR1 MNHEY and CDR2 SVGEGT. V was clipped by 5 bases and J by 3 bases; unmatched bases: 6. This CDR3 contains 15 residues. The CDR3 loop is CASSRTGGADYGYTF. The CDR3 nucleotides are TGTGCCAGCAGTCGGACAGGGGGAGCAGACTATGGCTACACCTTC.

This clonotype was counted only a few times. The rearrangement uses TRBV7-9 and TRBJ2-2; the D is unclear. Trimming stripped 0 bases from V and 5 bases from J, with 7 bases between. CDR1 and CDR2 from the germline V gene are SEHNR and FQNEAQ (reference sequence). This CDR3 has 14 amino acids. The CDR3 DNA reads TGTGCCAGCAGCTTAGCCGGACGGACCGGGGAGCTGTTTTTT. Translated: CASSLAGRTGELFF.

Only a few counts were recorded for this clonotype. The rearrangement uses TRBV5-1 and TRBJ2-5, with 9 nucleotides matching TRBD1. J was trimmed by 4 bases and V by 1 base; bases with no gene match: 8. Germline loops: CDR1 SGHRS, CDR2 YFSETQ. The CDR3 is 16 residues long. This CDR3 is CASSLSIQDRGETQYF. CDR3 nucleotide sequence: TGCGCCAGCAGCTTGAGCATACAGGACAGGGGAGAGACCCAGTACTTC. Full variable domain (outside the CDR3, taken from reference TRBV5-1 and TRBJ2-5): KAGVTQTPRYLIKTRGQQVTLSCSPISGHRSVSWYQQTPGQGLQFLFEYFSETQRNKGNFPGRFSGRQFSNSRSEMNVSTLELGDSALYLCASSLSIQDRGETQYFGPGTRLLVL.

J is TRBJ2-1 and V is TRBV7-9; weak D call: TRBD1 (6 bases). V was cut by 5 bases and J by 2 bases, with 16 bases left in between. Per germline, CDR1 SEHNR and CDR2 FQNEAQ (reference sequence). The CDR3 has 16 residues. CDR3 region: CASSKSTGKAYNEQFF. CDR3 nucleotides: TGTGCCAGCAGCAAATCAACAGGGAAGGCCTACAATGAGCAGTTCTTC.

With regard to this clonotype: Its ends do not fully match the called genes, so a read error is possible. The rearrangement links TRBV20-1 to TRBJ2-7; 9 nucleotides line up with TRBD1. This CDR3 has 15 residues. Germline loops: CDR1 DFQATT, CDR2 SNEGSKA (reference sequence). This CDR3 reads CGARETGGISYEQYF. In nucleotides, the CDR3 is TGCGGTGCTAGGGAGACAGGGGGTATCTCCTACGAGCAGTACTTC.

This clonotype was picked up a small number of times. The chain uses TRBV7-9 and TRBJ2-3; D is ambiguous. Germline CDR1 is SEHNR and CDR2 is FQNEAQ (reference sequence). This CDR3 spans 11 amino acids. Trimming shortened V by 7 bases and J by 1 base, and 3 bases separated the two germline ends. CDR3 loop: CASIRTDTQYF. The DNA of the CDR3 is TGTGCCAGCATCCGCACAGATACGCAGTATTTT.

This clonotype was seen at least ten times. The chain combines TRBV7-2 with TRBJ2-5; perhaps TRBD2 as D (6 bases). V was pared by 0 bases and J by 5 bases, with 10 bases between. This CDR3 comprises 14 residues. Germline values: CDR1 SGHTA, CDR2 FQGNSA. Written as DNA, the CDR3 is TGTGCCAGCAGCTTAGCGGGCGGGGTTGAGACCCAGTACTTC. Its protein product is CASSLAGGVETQYF.

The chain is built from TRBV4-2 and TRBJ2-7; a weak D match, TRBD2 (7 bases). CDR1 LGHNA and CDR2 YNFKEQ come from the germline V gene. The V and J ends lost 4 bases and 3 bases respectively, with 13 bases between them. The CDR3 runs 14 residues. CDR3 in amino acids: CASSPGEGDYEQYF. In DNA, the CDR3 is TGTGCCAGCAGCCCCGGGGAGGGGGACTACGAGCAGTACTTC.

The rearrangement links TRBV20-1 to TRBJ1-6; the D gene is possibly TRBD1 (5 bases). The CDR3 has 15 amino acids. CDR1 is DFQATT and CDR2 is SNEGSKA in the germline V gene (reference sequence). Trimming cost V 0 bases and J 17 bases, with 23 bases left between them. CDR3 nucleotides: TGCAGTGCTAGAGATTACAGGAACTATGGCTACACCTTCCACTTT. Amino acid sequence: CSARDYRNYGYTFHF.

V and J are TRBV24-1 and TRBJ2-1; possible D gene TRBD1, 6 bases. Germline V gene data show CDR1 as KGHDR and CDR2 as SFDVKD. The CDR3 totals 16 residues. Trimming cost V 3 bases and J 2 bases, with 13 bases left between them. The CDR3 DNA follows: TGTGCCACCAGTGATGCCACAGGGACGGCCTACAATGAGCAGTTCTTC. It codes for CATSDATGTAYNEQFF.

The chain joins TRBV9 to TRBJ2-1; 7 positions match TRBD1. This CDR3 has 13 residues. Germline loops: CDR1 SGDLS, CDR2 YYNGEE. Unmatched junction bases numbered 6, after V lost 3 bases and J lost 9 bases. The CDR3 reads CASSGTGQREQFF. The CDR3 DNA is TGTGCCAGCAGCGGAACGGGACAGCGTGAGCAGTTCTTC. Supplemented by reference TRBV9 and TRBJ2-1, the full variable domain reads DSGVTQTPKHLITATGQRVTLRCSPRSGDLSVYWYQQSLDQGLQFLIQYYNGEERAKGNILERFSAQQFPDLHSELNLSSLELGDSALYFCASSGTGQREQFFGPGTRLTVL.

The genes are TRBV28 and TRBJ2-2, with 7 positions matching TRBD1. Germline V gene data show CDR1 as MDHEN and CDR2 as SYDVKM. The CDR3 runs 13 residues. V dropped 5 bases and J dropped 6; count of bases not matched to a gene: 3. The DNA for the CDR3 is TGTGCCAGCAGTCGACAGGGTTCCGGGGAGCTGTTTTTT. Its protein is CASSRQGSGELFF.